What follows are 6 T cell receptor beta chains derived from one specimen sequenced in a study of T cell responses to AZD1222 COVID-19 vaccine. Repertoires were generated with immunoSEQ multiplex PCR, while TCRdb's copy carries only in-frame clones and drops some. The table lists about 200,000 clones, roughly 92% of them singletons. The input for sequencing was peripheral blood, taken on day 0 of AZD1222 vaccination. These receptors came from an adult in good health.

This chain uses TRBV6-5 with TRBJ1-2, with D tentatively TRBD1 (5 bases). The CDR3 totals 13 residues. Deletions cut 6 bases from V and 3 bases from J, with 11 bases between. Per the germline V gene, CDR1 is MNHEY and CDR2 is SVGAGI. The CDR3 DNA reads TGTGCCAGCAGCGAGGGAGGGGACTATGGCTACACCTTC. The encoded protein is CASSEGGDYGYTF.

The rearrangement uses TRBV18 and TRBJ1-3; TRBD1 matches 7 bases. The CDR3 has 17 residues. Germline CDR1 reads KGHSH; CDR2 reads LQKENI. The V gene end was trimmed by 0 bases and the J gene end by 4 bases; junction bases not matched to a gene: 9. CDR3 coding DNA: TGTGCCAGCTCACCACCGTTACAGGGGCTAGGAGGAAACACCATATATTTT. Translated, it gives CASSPPLQGLGGNTIYF.

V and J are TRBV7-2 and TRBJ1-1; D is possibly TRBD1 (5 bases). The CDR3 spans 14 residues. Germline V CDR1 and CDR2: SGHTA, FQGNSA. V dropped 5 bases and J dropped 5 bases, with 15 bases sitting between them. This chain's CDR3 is CASSPRQGRTEAFF. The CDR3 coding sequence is TGTGCCAGCAGCCCCCGGCAGGGTAGGACTGAAGCTTTCTTT.

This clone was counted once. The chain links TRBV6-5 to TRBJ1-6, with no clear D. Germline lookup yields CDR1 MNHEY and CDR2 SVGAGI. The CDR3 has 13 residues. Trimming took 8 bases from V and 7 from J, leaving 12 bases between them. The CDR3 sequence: CASLGPWNSPLHF. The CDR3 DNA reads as TGTGCCAGCCTCGGTCCGTGGAATTCACCCCTCCACTTT.

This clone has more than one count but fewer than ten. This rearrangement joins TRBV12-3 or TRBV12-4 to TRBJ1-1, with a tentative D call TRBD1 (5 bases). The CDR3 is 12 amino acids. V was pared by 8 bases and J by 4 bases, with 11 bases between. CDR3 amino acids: CASGWGVTEAFF. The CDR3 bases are TGTGCCAGCGGCTGGGGGGTCACTGAAGCTTTCTTT.

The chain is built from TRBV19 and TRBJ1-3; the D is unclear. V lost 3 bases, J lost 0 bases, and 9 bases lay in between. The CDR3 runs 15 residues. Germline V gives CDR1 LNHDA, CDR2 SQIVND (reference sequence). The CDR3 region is CASSIGESSGNTIYF. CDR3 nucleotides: TGTGCCAGTAGTATCGGAGAGAGCTCTGGAAACACCATATATTTT.